This TCR beta chain was identified during a study of T cell responses to AZD1222 COVID-19 vaccine. CDR1 and CDR2 (germline): MGHRA, YSYEKL. With V trimmed by 5 bases and J by 6 bases, 22 bases remained unmatched. The CDR3 is 19 residues long. Profiling relied on immunoSEQ multiplex PCR, and the TCRdb table lists in-frame clones only, not all of them. The data hold roughly 200,000 clones, with 70% to 90% observed a single time. The clonotype was recovered from an adult in good health. This specimen was peripheral blood, taken on day 0 of AZD1222 vaccination. The V and J genes are TRBV4-1 and TRBJ2-3; TRBD2 aligns across 8 bases. CDR3 region: CASSSLPPPLAGGGDTQYF. The CDR3 nucleotides read TGCGCCAGCAGCTCCCTTCCCCCCCCTCTGGCGGGGGGAGGGGATACGCAGTATTTT.